The clone carrying this TCR beta chain was seen more than once but under ten times. What it recognizes is unknown. The TCR alpha and TCR beta cDNA libraries, bearing sample barcodes and UMIs, were generated by 5'RACE using constant-segment primers. One entry per CDR3 protein, called by TCRdb with MiXCR from the 5' RACE reads. This sample has around 340,000 distinct CDR3 sequences, with about 16% found just once. Germline CDR1 and CDR2: SGHRS and YFSETQ. The CDR3 contains 15 residues. With 0 bases clipped from V and 7 bases from J, the junction kept 4 bases outside the gene matches. These data are taken from a study of T-cell memory formation after mild COVID-19. Study-level results: Some clones that responded turned up in pre-infection memory, which suggests that cross-reactive memory joined in. A balance of CD4 and CD8 characterized clones contracting day 15 to 85, whereas later expanders leaned CD4+.

This clonotype was obtained from a man between 18 and 29 years old who had mild COVID-19 (a few samples of this study predate the infection). Cell type and time point are not known. The chain employs TRBV5-1 and TRBJ1-6, with TRBD1 matching 7 bases. The specimen sequenced was PBMCs or a T cell subset sorted from them (not recorded which). The CDR3: CASSLDGRGNSPLHF. The DNA of the CDR3 is TGCGCCAGCAGCTTGGATGGCAGGGGGAATTCACCCCTCCACTTT. The whole variable domain, filled in from reference TRBV5-1 and TRBJ1-6, reads KAGVTQTPRYLIKTRGQQVTLSCSPISGHRSVSWYQQTPGQGLQFLFEYFSETQRNKGNFPGRFSGRQFSNSRSEMNVSTLELGDSALYLCASSLDGRGNSPLHFGNGTRLTVT.